This TCR beta chain was sequenced for a study of CD8 T cells in ankylosing spondylitis. Study conclusions and caveats: A motif of fewer than ten highly homologous TCR beta variants was seen as apparently characteristic of ankylosing spondylitis blood. Clones linked with disease were CD8+ and fairly uncommon in the peripheral blood. Earlier studies detected some motif variants in reactive arthritis synovial fluid and blood.

This clonotype was recorded many times. Its specificity is unknown. The CDR3 consists of 14 residues. The ends were cut back, 6 bases at V and 2 bases at J, with 13 bases in the middle. Generation of TCR beta libraries employed quantitative 5'-RACE incorporating molecular barcodes. Each CDR3 protein gets one entry after TCRdb re-called the 5' RACE reads with MiXCR. The sample includes some 250,000 distinct CDR3 sequences, roughly a quarter of them seen just once. This sequence originates from a male donor with ankylosing spondylitis or in good health (not recorded which). The sequenced material came from blood, either unsorted or a sorted T cell fraction (not recorded which). The chain combines TRBV12-3 or TRBV12-4 with TRBJ2-5; TRBD2 is a possible D gene (6 bases). The CDR3: CASRAGLKQETQYF. CDR3 nucleotide sequence: TGTGCCAGCAGGGCGGGACTGAAACAAGAGACCCAGTACTTC.